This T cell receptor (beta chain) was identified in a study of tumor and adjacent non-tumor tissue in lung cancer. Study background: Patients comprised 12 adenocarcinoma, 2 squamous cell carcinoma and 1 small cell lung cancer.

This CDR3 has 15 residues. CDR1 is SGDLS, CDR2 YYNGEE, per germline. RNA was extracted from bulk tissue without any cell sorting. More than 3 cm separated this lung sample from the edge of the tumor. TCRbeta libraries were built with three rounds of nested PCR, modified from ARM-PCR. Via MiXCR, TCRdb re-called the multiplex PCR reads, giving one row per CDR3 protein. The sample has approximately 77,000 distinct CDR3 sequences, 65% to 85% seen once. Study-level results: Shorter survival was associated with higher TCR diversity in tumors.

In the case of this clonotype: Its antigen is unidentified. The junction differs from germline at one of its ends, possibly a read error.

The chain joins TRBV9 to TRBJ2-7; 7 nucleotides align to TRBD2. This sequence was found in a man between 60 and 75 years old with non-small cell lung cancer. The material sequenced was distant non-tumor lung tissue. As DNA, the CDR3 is TGCGCCAGCAGCGTAGGGGAGGGCATGTCCTACGAGCAGTACTTC. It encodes CASSVGEGMSYEQYF.